This T cell receptor (beta chain) was documented in a study of Ad26.COV2.S vaccination and SARS-CoV-2 variants. On this clone itself: The antigen is not known.

Documented treatment: some 19 received Ad26.COV2.S at low or high dose, single or two shots; a few received placebo; per-sample allocation not given. All samples were drawn on day 63, counting from the first vaccine or placebo injection. A Boston donor was an adult aged 18-55 years. SARS-CoV-2 spike from the Wuhan strain was encoded by the vaccine, an Ad26 vector. Findings and caveats of the study: In vaccinated individuals, spike-specific CD8+ and CD4+ T cell responses reportedly displayed substantial breadth.

The CDR3 is 13 amino acids. Germline V gene lookup returns CDR1 LGHDT and CDR2 YNNKEL (reference sequence). The ends lost 3 bases at V and 8 bases at J; junction bases unmatched: 5. The method was immunoSEQ multiplex PCR; TCRdb's version includes in-frame clones alone and lacks a portion of them. Here the sample spans 300,000 to 400,000 clones, around 86% being singletons. Sequences were derived from peripheral blood, sampled in a trial of Ad26.COV2.S vaccine versus placebo. The TCR sequence derives from a person aged 18-65 years who received the Ad26.COV2.S COVID-19 vaccine or a placebo. This chain links TRBV3-1 (or the pseudogene TRBV3-2) with TRBJ1-2; 8 positions agree with TRBD1. CDR3: CASSHRGQRGYTF. The CDR3 nucleotides are TGTGCCAGCAGCCACAGGGGGCAGCGAGGCTACACCTTC.